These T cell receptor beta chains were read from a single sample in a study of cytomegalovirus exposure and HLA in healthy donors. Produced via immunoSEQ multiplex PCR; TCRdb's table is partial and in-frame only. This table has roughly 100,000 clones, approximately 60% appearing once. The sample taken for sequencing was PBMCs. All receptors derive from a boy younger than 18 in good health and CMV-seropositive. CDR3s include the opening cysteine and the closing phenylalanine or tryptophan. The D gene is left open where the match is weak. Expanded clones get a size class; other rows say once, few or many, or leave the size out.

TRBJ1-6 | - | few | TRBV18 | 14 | TGTGCCAGCTCACCCCGGGAGAATAATTCACCCCTCCACTTT | CASSPRENNSPLHF
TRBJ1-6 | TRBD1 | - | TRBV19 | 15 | TGTGCCAGTAGTATAGAGGCAGGGGGCAATTCACCCCTCCACTTT | CASSIEAGGNSPLHF
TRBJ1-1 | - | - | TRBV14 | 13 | TGTGCCAGCTCCAGGGATTTGAACACTGAAGCTTTCTTT | CASSRDLNTEAFF
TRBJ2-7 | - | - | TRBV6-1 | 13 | TGTGCCAGCAGCCGGGACATGGGCTACGAGCAGTACTTC | CASSRDMGYEQYF
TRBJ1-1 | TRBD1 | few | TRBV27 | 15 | TGTGCCAGCAGTTTCAGGGGGACAGGCGACACTGAAGCTTTCTTT | CASSFRGTGDTEAFF
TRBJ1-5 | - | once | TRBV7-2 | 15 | TGTGCCAGCAGCCCCCGCTCGGGGGTGGGTCAGCCCCAGCATTTT | CASSPRSGVGQPQHF
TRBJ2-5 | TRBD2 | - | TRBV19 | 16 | TGTGCCAGTAGTAGAATAGCGGGAGGGATGAGGGAGACCCAGTACTTC | CASSRIAGGMRETQYF
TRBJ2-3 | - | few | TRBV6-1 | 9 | TGTGCCACCGGAGATACGCAGTATTTT | CATGDTQYF
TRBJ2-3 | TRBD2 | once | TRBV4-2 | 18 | TGTGCCAGCAGCCAAGATGGGTCGGCGGGAGGCTACACAGATACGCAGTATTTT | CASSQDGSAGGYTDTQYF
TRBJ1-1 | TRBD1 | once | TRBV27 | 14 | TGTGCCAGCAGTTCGACAGGGGGCTGGACTGAAGCTTTCTTT | CASSSTGGWTEAFF
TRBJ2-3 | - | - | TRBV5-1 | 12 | TGCGCCAGCAGCTTCGATAGAGATACGCAGTATTTT | CASSFDRDTQYF
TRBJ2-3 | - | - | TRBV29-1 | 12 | TGCAGCGTTGCCGAGGGCCCAGATACGCAGTATTTT | CSVAEGPDTQYF
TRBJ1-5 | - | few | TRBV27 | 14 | TGTGCCAGCAGTTTTGGACTACCTAATCAGCCCCAGCATTTT | CASSFGLPNQPQHF
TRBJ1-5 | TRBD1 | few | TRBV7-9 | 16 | TGTGCCAGCAGTAAAGGGACAGGCTATAGCAATCAGCCCCAGCATTTT | CASSKGTGYSNQPQHF
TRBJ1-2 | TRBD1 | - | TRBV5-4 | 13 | TGTGCCAGCAGCCTTCCCCCGGACAGGCCGTTTACCTTC | CASSLPPDRPFTF
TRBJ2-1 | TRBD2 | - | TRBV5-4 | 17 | TGTGCCAGCAGCCCAGGACTAGCGGGGGGGCCCGTCTATGAGCAGTTCTTC | CASSPGLAGGPVYEQFF
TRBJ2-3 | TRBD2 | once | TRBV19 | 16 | TGTGCCAGTAGTATAGGTCCTAGCGGGAGTGCAGATACGCAGTATTTT | CASSIGPSGSADTQYF
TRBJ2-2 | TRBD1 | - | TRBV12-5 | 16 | TGTGCTAGTGGTTTGGGGGCAGGGGGCTTGGGCGGGGAGCTGTTTTTT | CASGLGAGGLGGELFF